This passage covers 5 T cell receptor beta chains from one sample sequenced in a study of blood T cell repertoires in COVID-19. Libraries were prepared by immunoSEQ multiplex PCR; TCRdb keeps only in-frame clonotypes and omits some of them. Among roughly 140,000 clones listed, 70% to 85% were seen once. What was sequenced was peripheral blood. The origin of the receptors is a human donor in a cohort sampled during active COVID-19.

The chain uses TRBV9 and TRBJ1-2; D possibly corresponds to TRBD1 (5 bases). V was trimmed by 2 bases and J by 3 bases, leaving 8 bases between them. The CDR3 runs 13 residues. Germline-derived CDR1 and CDR2 are SGDLS and YYNGEE. CDR3 in amino acids: CASSVPGDYGYTF. DNA for the CDR3: TGTGCCAGCAGCGTGCCGGGGGACTATGGCTACACCTTC. Together with reference TRBV9 and TRBJ1-2, the CDR3 gives the full variable domain: DSGVTQTPKHLITATGQRVTLRCSPRSGDLSVYWYQQSLDQGLQFLIQYYNGEERAKGNILERFSAQQFPDLHSELNLSSLELGDSALYFCASSVPGDYGYTFGSGTRLTVV.

This chain connects TRBV18 to TRBJ2-7; the D gene is possibly TRBD1 (5 bases). From germline, CDR1 is KGHSH and CDR2 LQKENI. V lost 1 base, J lost 6 bases, and 13 bases lay in between. This CDR3 comprises 14 residues. CDR3 protein: CASSPRPPGFEQYF. CDR3 bases: TGTGCCAGCTCACCACGGCCCCCAGGGTTCGAGCAGTACTTC. The full variable domain, rest sourced from reference TRBV18 and TRBJ2-7, is NAGVMQNPRHLVRRRGQEARLRCSPMKGHSHVYWYRQLPEEGLKFMVYLQKENIIDESGMPKERFSAEFPKEGPSILRIQQVVRGDSAAYFCASSPRPPGFEQYFGPGTRLTVT.

This chain connects TRBV6-5 to TRBJ1-6; D perhaps matches TRBD1 (6 bases). Germline V gene data show CDR1 as MNHEY and CDR2 as SVGAGI. CDR3 size: 15 residues. V was pared by 6 bases and J by 9 bases, with 18 bases between. CDR3 region: CASSAQVRGGSPLHF. The CDR3 nucleotides read TGTGCCAGCAGCGCCCAGGTCAGAGGGGGTTCACCCCTCCACTTT.

The chain employs TRBV28 and TRBJ1-2; a possible D gene is TRBD1 (5 bases). The germline V gene has CDR1 MDHEN and CDR2 SYDVKM. V was pared by 6 bases and J by 8 bases, with 13 bases between. This CDR3 has 12 residues. The CDR3 DNA reads TGTGCCAGCAGAGTCCCCCGGGGGGGCTACACCTTC. Encoded protein: CASRVPRGGYTF.

The rearrangement uses TRBV30 and TRBJ1-1; D is ambiguous. CDR3 size: 12 residues. V shed 3 bases and J shed 5 bases, with 10 bases lying between them. Germline CDR1 reads GTSNPN; CDR2 reads SVGIG (reference sequence). The CDR3 region has the DNA TGTGCCTGGAGAGGAGGAGGGACTGAAGCTTTCTTT. This sequence encodes CAWRGGGTEAFF.